This TCR beta chain was identified during a study of shared clonotypes between healthy human individuals. Whole-study results and caveats: A reduction in generation probabilities was seen for non-shared clonotypes relative to those shared by all four donors.

Note on this clone: Antigen: not known.

Replicate PCRs for sorted subsets used approximately 220 ng DNA; this equaled tens of thousands of T cell genomes. Libraries were prepared by immunoSEQ multiplex PCR; TCRdb keeps only in-frame clonotypes and omits some of them. Here the sample spans 2 million to 3 million clones, 90% to 95% being singletons. Germline-derived CDR1 and CDR2 are SEHNR and FQNEAQ (reference sequence). V shed 0 bases, J shed 9 bases, and the junction held 11 bases outside the gene matches. The length of the CDR3 is 18 residues. The sequence came from a man between 18 and 29 years old in good health. Some clones in this sample may be carry-over from other donors' samples. The V call is TRBV7-9, the J call TRBJ2-1, with 13 bases that match TRBD2. The sample taken for sequencing was naive CD4+ T cells from PBMCs. Indicated subset: CD45RA+ positively selected. CDR3 loop: CASSLAYWTSGSGGEQFF. The CDR3, as DNA: TGTGCCAGCAGCTTAGCTTACTGGACTAGCGGGAGTGGTGGTGAGCAGTTCTTC.